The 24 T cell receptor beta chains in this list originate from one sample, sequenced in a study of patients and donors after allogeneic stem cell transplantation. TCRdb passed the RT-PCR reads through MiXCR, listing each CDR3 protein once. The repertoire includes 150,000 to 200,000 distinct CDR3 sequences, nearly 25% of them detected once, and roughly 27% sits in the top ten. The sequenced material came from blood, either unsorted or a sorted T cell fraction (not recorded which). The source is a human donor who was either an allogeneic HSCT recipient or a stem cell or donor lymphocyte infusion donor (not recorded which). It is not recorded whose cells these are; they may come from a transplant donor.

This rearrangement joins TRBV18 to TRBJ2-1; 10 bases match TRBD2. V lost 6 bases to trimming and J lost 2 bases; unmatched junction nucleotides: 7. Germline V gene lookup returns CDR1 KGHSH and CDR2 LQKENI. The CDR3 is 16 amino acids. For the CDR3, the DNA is TGTGCCAGCTCCCCGACTAGCGGGCCGACCTACAATGAGCAGTTCTTC. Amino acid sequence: CASSPTSGPTYNEQFF.

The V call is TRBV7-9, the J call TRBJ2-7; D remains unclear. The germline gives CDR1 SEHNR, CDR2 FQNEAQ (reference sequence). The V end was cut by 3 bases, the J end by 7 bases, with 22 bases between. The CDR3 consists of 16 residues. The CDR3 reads CASSFAPDAQSGEQYF. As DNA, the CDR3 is TGTGCCAGCAGCTTCGCCCCGGATGCTCAATCGGGTGAGCAGTACTTC.

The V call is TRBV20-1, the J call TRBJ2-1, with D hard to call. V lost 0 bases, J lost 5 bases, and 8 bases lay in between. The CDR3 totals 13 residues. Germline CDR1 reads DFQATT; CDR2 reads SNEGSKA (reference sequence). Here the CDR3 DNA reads TGCAGTGCTAGAGAGGTGGTCAACAATGAGCAGTTCTTC. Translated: CSAREVVNNEQFF.

CDR3 sequence reads: CASSLGESYNEQFF. CDR3 nucleotide sequence: TGCGCCAGCAGCTTGGGGGAGTCCTACAATGAGCAGTTCTTC. V usage is TRBV5-1 and J usage is TRBJ2-1, with a possible D match to TRBD2 (5 bases). Germline V gene data show CDR1 as SGHRS and CDR2 as YFSETQ. V was shortened by 0 bases and J by 1 base, with 5 bases between the two germline ends. The CDR3 is 14 amino acids.

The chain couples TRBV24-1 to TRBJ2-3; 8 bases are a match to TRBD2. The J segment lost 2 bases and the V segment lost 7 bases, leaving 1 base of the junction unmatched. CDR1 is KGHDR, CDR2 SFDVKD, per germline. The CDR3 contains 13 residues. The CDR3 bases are TGTGCCACCAGCGGGGGGGCCACAGATACGCAGTATTTT. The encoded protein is CATSGGATDTQYF.

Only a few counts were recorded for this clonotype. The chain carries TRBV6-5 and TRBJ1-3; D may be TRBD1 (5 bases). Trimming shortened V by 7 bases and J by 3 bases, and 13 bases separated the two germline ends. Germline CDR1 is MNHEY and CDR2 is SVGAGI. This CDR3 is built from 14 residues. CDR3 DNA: TGTGCCAGCACCACTCAGGGTTTTGGAAACACCATATATTTT. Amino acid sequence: CASTTQGFGNTIYF.

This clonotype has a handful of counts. CDR3 sequence (DNA): TGTGCCAGCAGCCTAGGGGGGGGAATTGGAAACACCATATATTTT. Its protein product is CASSLGGGIGNTIYF. The chain uses TRBV27 and TRBJ1-3, with D possibly TRBD1 on 6 matching bases. The germline CDR1 and CDR2 sequences are MNHEY and SMNVEV (reference sequence). The V end lost 6 bases, the J end lost 3 bases, and 15 bases lay between the germline ends. The length of the CDR3 is 15 residues.

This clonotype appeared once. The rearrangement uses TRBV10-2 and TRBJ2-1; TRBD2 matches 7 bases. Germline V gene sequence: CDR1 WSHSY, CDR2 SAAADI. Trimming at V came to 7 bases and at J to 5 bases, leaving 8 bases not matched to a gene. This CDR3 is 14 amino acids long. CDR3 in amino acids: CASKFGGGHNEQFF. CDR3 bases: TGCGCCAGCAAGTTTGGCGGGGGTCACAATGAGCAGTTCTTC.

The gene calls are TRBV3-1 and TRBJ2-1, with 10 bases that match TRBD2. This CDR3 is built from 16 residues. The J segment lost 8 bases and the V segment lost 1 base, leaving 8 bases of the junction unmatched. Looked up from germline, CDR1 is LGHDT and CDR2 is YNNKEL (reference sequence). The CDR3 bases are TGTGCCAGCAGCCAAGTTGGTAGCGGGAGGAACTATGAGCAGTTCTTC. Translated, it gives CASSQVGSGRNYEQFF.

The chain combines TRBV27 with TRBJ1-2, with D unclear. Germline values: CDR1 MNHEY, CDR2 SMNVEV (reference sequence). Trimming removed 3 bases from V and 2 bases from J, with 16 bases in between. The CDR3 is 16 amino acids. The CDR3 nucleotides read TGTGCCAGCAGTTTTACCCAACTCGGAGGGAACTATGGCTACACCTTC. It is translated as CASSFTQLGGNYGYTF.

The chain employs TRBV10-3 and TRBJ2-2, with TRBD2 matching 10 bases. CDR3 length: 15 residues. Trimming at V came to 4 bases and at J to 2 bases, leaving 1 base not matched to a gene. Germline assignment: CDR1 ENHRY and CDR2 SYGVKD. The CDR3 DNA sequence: TGTGCCATCAGTGGGACTAGCGGTAACACCGGGGAGCTGTTTTTT. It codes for CAISGTSGNTGELFF.

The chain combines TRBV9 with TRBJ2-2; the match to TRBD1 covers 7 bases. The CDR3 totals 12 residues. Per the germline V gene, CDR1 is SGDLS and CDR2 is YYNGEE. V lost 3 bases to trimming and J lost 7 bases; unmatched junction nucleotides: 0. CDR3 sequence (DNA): TGTGCCAGCAGCGGGGACAGCGGGGAGCTGTTTTTT. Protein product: CASSGDSGELFF.

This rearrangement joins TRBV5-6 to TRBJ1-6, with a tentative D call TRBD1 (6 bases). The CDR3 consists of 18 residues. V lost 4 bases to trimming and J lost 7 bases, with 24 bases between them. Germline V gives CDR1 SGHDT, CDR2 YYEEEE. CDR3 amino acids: CASSKTGTLRTKNSPLHF. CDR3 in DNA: TGTGCCAGCAGCAAGACCGGGACACTTCGTACCAAGAATTCACCCCTCCACTTT.

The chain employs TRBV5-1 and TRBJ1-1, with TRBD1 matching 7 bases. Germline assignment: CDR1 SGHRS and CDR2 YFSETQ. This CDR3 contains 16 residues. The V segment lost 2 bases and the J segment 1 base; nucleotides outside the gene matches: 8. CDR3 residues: CASSFPHRQGNTEAFF. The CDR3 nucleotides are TGCGCCAGCAGCTTTCCGCACAGACAGGGGAACACTGAAGCTTTCTTT.

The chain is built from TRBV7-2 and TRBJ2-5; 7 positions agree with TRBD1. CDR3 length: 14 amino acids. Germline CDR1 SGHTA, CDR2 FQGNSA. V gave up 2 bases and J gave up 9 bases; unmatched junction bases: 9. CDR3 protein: CASSLLGEGGPQYF. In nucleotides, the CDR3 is TGTGCCAGCAGCTTATTAGGGGAAGGGGGCCCCCAGTACTTC.

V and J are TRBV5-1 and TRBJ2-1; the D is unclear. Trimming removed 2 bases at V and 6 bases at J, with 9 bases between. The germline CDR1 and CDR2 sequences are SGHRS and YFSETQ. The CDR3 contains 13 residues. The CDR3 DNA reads TGCGCCAGCAGCTTCCATCTCTTCAATGAGCAGTTCTTC. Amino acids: CASSFHLFNEQFF.

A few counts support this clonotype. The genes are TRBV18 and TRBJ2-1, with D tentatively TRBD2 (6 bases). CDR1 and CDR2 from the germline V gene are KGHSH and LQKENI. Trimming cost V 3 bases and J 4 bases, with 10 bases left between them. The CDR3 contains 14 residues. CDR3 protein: CASSPSGDYNEQFF. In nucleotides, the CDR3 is TGTGCCAGCTCACCTAGCGGAGATTACAATGAGCAGTTCTTC.

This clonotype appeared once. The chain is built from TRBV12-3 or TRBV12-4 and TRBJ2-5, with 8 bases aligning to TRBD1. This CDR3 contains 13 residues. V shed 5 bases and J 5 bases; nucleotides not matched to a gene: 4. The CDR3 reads CASSPDREETQYF. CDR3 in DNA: TGTGCCAGCAGTCCGGACAGGGAGGAGACCCAGTACTTC.

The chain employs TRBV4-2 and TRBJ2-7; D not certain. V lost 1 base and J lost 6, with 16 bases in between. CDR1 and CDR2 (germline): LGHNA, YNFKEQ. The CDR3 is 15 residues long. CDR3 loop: CASSQVYEGPLEQYF. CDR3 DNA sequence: TGTGCCAGCAGCCAAGTTTATGAAGGGCCACTCGAGCAGTACTTC.

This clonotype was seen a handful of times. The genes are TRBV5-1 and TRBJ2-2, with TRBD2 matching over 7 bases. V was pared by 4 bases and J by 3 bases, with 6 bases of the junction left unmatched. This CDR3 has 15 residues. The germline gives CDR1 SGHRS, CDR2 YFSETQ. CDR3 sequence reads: CASSPLAGDTGELFF. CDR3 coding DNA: TGCGCCAGCAGCCCCCTTGCGGGGGACACCGGGGAGCTGTTTTTT.

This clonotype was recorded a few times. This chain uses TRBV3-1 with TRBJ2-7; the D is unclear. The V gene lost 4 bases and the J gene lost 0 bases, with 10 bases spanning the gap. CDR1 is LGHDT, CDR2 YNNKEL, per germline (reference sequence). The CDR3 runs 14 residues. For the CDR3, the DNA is TGTGCCAGCAGCCTCGAGCCTACCTCCTACGAGCAGTACTTC. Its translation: CASSLEPTSYEQYF.

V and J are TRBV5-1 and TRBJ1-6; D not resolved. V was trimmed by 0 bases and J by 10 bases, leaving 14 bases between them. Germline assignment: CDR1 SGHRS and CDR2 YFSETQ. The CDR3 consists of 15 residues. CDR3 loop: CASSLGGSTGSPLHF. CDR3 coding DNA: TGCGCCAGCAGCTTGGGAGGGTCGACCGGATCACCCCTCCACTTT.

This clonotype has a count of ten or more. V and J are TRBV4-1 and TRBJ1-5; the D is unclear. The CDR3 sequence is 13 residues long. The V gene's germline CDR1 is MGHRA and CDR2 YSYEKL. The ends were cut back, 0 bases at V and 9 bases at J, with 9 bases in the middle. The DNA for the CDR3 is TGCGCCAGCAGCCAAGATCTTGAACGGCCCCAGCATTTT. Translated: CASSQDLERPQHF.

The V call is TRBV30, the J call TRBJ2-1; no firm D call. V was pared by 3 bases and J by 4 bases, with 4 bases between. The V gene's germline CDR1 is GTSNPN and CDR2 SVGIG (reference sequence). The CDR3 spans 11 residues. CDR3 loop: CAWSVYNEQFF. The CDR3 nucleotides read TGTGCCTGGAGCGTATACAATGAGCAGTTCTTC.